The 14 T cell receptor beta chains in this list originate from one sample, sequenced in a study of blood T cell repertoires in COVID-19. Repertoires were generated with immunoSEQ multiplex PCR, while TCRdb's copy carries only in-frame clones and drops some. The sample has around 300,000 clones; 88% are singletons. Sequences were obtained from PBMCs or T cells enriched from blood (not recorded which). Receptors originate from an older woman in a cohort exposed to, infected with or recovered from COVID-19 (not recorded which).

V usage is TRBV28 and J usage is TRBJ1-1, with 10 bases aligning to TRBD1. The germline gives CDR1 MDHEN, CDR2 SYDVKM. V dropped 9 bases and J dropped 0; count of bases not matched to a gene: 7. This CDR3 comprises 15 residues. CDR3 sequence reads: CASRGQGGMNTEAFF. In DNA form, the CDR3 reads TGTGCCAGTCGTGGACAGGGGGGAATGAACACTGAAGCTTTCTTT.

A few counts support this clone. This sequence joins TRBV2 and TRBJ1-6, with 8 bases fitting TRBD1. The CDR3 is 15 residues long. The germline V gene encodes CDR1 SNHLY and CDR2 FYNNEI. J lost 7 bases, V lost 7 bases, and 9 bases had no gene match. The CDR3 DNA reads TGTGCCAGCATTCCTTCGGGACAGGCGAATTCACCCCTCCACTTT. This codes for CASIPSGQANSPLHF.

V gene TRBV7-9 combines with J gene TRBJ2-2, with D perhaps matching TRBD1 (7 bases). The CDR3 is 15 amino acids. Trimming removed 2 bases at V and 7 bases at J, with 14 bases between. Germline V CDR1 and CDR2: SEHNR, FQNEAQ (reference sequence). The CDR3 here is CASSLTGGGHGELFF. CDR3 in DNA: TGTGCCAGCAGCTTAACCGGAGGGGGCCACGGGGAGCTGTTTTTT. Looking up the rest from reference TRBV7-9 and TRBJ2-2 gives the full variable domain: DTGVSQNPRHKITKRGQNVTFRCDPISEHNRLYWYRQTLGQGPEFLTYFQNEAQLEKSRLLSDRFSAERPKGSFSTLEIQRTEQGDSAMYLCASSLTGGGHGELFFGEGSRLTVL.

The V gene is TRBV2, the J gene TRBJ1-6, with TRBD1 identical over 11 bases. Looked up from germline, CDR1 is SNHLY and CDR2 is FYNNEI. This CDR3 is built from 16 residues. The V and J ends lost 4 bases and 7 bases, in that order; junction bases with no gene match: 6. CDR3 nucleotide sequence: TGTGCCAGCAGTGGAAGGACAGGGGGCGGAAATTCACCCCTCCACTTT. Protein sequence: CASSGRTGGGNSPLHF. Based on the CDR3 plus reference TRBV2 and TRBJ1-6, the full variable domain is EPEVTQTPSHQVTQMGQEVILRCVPISNHLYFYWYRQILGQKVEFLVSFYNNEISEKSEIFDDQFSVERPDGSNFTLKIRSTKLEDSAMYFCASSGRTGGGNSPLHFGNGTRLTVT.

The V gene is TRBV29-1, the J gene TRBJ2-1, with 7 bases fitting TRBD2. The CDR3 is 15 amino acids. Looked up from germline, CDR1 is SQVTM and CDR2 is ANQGSEA. Unmatched junction bases numbered 6, after V lost 1 base and J lost 3 bases. The CDR3 sequence: CSVEGGSGYYNEQFF. CDR3 DNA sequence: TGCAGCGTTGAAGGGGGTAGCGGGTACTACAATGAGCAGTTCTTC.

The chain carries TRBV19 and TRBJ1-5; 8 bases are shared with TRBD1. The germline V gene has CDR1 LNHDA and CDR2 SQIVND (reference sequence). The CDR3 is 14 residues long. V gave up 8 bases and J gave up 4 bases; unmatched junction bases: 7. The CDR3 spells CASGTGGSNQPQHF. The CDR3 region has the DNA TGTGCCAGTGGGACAGGTGGAAGTAATCAGCCCCAGCATTTT.

The V and J genes are TRBV6-6 and TRBJ2-1; D is ambiguous. V gave up 8 bases and J gave up 10 bases, with 12 bases separating them. The germline gives CDR1 MNHNY, CDR2 SVGAGI (reference sequence). The CDR3 is 11 residues long. DNA for the CDR3: TGTGCCAGCCTGCGAGACTTCGAGCAGTTCTTC. This codes for CASLRDFEQFF.

This clone showed up just once. The chain uses TRBV4-3 and TRBJ1-1; maybe TRBD1 (5 bases). This CDR3 is 14 amino acids long. V gave up 1 base and J gave up 4 bases, with 10 bases separating them. Looked up from germline, CDR1 is LGHNA and CDR2 is YSLEER. CDR3 protein: CASSQVAGGTEAFF. The CDR3 bases are TGCGCCAGCAGCCAAGTAGCCGGGGGCACTGAAGCTTTCTTT.

V usage is TRBV11-2 and J usage is TRBJ1-4; 8 bases line up with TRBD1. The V gene end was trimmed by 4 bases and the J gene end by 10 bases; junction bases not matched to a gene: 8. The CDR3 has 14 residues. CDR1 SGHAT and CDR2 FQNNGV come from the germline V gene. In DNA form, the CDR3 reads TGTGCCAGCAGCTCGGACAGGGATACGAGAAAACTGTTTTTT. This translates into CASSSDRDTRKLFF. The variable domain in full, with the rest retrieved from reference TRBV11-2 and TRBJ1-4, is EAGVAQSPRYKIIEKRQSVAFWCNPISGHATLYWYQQILGQGPKLLIQFQNNGVVDDSQLPKDRFSAERLKGVDSTLKIQPAKLEDSAVYLCASSSDRDTRKLFFGSGTQLSVL.

This chain links TRBV6-5 with TRBJ2-1, with a tentative D call TRBD2 (6 bases). The germline V gene has CDR1 MNHEY and CDR2 SVGAGI. The CDR3 contains 12 residues. The ends were cut back, 6 bases at V and 14 bases at J, with 17 bases in the middle. The CDR3 spells CASSPGTPREFF. The CDR3 coding sequence is TGTGCCAGCAGCCCCGGGACTCCCCGGGAGTTCTTC.

This chain uses TRBV28 with TRBJ2-1; D not certain. The germline V gene encodes CDR1 MDHEN and CDR2 SYDVKM. The V end lost 4 bases, the J end lost 8 bases, and 18 bases lay between the germline ends. The CDR3 length is 15 residues. CDR3 sequence (DNA): TGTGCCAGCAGTTCAACCCCACTTGGTAGAGATGAGCAGTTCTTC. It encodes CASSSTPLGRDEQFF.

The V call is TRBV4-2, the J call TRBJ2-3; TRBD2 aligns across 8 bases. V shed 0 bases and J 0 bases; nucleotides not matched to a gene: 8. The V gene's germline CDR1 is LGHNA and CDR2 YNFKEQ. The CDR3 sequence is 18 residues long. DNA for the CDR3: TGTGCCAGCAGCCAAGATACTAGCGGCTTTACTAGCACAGATACGCAGTATTTT. Protein: CASSQDTSGFTSTDTQYF.

The J gene is TRBJ1-2, the V gene TRBV11-2; 8 positions agree with TRBD1. With 2 bases clipped from V and 0 bases from J, the junction kept 5 bases outside the gene matches. Germline lookup yields CDR1 SGHAT and CDR2 FQNNGV. This CDR3 has 16 amino acids. The CDR3 spells CASSLNRGRPNYGYTF. For the CDR3, the DNA is TGTGCCAGCAGCTTAAACAGGGGGAGACCTAACTATGGCTACACCTTC.

This clone was seen only once. The gene calls are TRBV19 and TRBJ1-6, with 9 bases matching TRBD1. Germline CDR1 and CDR2: LNHDA and SQIVND (reference sequence). The CDR3 is 15 amino acids. The J segment lost 10 bases and the V segment lost 8 bases, leaving 12 bases of the junction unmatched. The DNA of the CDR3 is TGTGCCAGTGAACCCGGGACAGGGTTCAGGTCACCCCTCCACTTT. As protein: CASEPGTGFRSPLHF. The variable domain in full, completed from reference TRBV19 and TRBJ1-6, reads DGGITQSPKYLFRKEGQNVTLSCEQNLNHDAMYWYRQDPGQGLRLIYYSQIVNDFQKGDIAEGYSVSREKKESFPLTVTSAQKNPTAFYLCASEPGTGFRSPLHFGNGTRLTVT.